The 7 T cell receptor beta chains presented below share a single source sample, sequenced in a study of blood T cell repertoires in COVID-19. Sequencing was performed with immunoSEQ multiplex PCR; in TCRdb, only in-frame clones are kept and a portion is missing. Of around 130,000 clones in the sample, around three quarters were seen once. The sequenced sample consisted of peripheral blood. These receptors originate from a man aged 45-60 years with acute or convalescent COVID-19.

V gene TRBV27 combines with J gene TRBJ1-2; TRBD1 agrees at 7 bases. The CDR3 consists of 14 residues. The V gene's germline CDR1 is MNHEY and CDR2 SMNVEV (reference sequence). V shed 6 bases and J 4 bases; nucleotides not matched to a gene: 8. The CDR3 spells CASRRGTAGYGYTF. Here the CDR3 DNA reads TGTGCCAGCAGACGGGGGACAGCAGGCTATGGCTACACCTTC.

The gene calls are TRBV6-2 or TRBV6-3 and TRBJ2-5, with 8 bases identical to TRBD2. Germline assignment: CDR1 MNHEY and CDR2 SVGEGT. V lost 2 bases and J lost 1; bases outside the gene matches: 12. This CDR3 has 18 residues. CDR3 nucleotide sequence: TGTGCCAGCAGTTACAGGGGGGGGCGGGGGGCGATCCAAGAGACCCAGTACTTC. It translates to CASSYRGGRGAIQETQYF.

V is TRBV5-1 and J is TRBJ1-3, with TRBD1 as a possible D gene (5 bases). The germline gives CDR1 SGHRS, CDR2 YFSETQ. Trimming cost V 0 bases and J 2 bases, with 12 bases left between them. This CDR3 has 16 residues. The CDR3 spells CASSLGSPGPGNTIYF. The DNA of the CDR3 is TGCGCCAGCAGCTTGGGAAGTCCAGGGCCTGGAAACACCATATATTTT.

The rearrangement joins TRBV5-4 to TRBJ2-2; D gene uncertain. V was shortened by 1 base and J by 7 bases, with 14 bases between the two germline ends. This CDR3 has 15 amino acids. The V gene's germline CDR1 is SGHNT and CDR2 YYREEE (reference sequence). This CDR3 reads CASSLSRSTYGELFF. The CDR3 DNA reads TGTGCCAGCAGCTTGTCTAGGTCGACTTACGGGGAGCTGTTTTTT.

CDR3 DNA sequence: TGTGCCAGCTCACCATCAGGGGAATCCTACGAGCAGTACTTC. This codes for CASSPSGESYEQYF. The V and J genes are TRBV18 and TRBJ2-7; tentatively, D is TRBD1 (6 bases). The CDR3 loop spans 14 amino acids. Between the trimmed V and J ends, which lost 2 bases and 1 base, there was a span of 9 bases. Germline V lookup: CDR1 KGHSH, CDR2 LQKENI.

This clone was counted between two and nine times. The rearrangement uses TRBV29-1 and TRBJ2-5; D may be TRBD1 (5 bases). The germline V gene encodes CDR1 SQVTM and CDR2 ANQGSEA. The CDR3 is made up of 13 amino acids. V lost 5 bases and J lost 5, with 15 bases in between. CDR3 DNA sequence: TGCAGCGTTAAGGGTCAGGGAATGGAGACCCAGTACTTC. It yields the protein CSVKGQGMETQYF.

The rearrangement joins TRBV15 to TRBJ1-2; possibly TRBD1 for D (6 bases). The CDR3 totals 15 residues. Germline-derived CDR1 and CDR2 are LNHNV and YYDKDF (reference sequence). Trimming removed 0 bases from V and 4 bases from J, with 12 bases in between. This CDR3 reads CATSRDQGGGYGYTF. DNA for the CDR3: TGTGCCACCAGCAGAGATCAAGGGGGTGGCTATGGCTACACCTTC.